The TCR beta chain under discussion was sequenced for a study of beta chain features in type 1 diabetes. Findings of the study overall: Moderate yet significant TCRB CDR3 shortening was seen in Type 1 diabetes patients in all four CD4+ subsets.

About this clone itself: Its antigen is currently unknown.

Expressed TCRB transcripts got sequenced, as all isolated RNA was reverse transcribed. Libraries were prepared by immunoSEQ multiplex PCR; TCRdb keeps only in-frame clonotypes and omits some of them. The sample lists around 400,000 clones; about 16% were seen once. Germline CDR1 SGDLS, CDR2 YYNGEE. J lost 6 bases, V lost 4 bases, and 6 bases had no gene match. This CDR3 comprises 15 residues. The origin of this receptor is a woman aged 18-29 years in good health. The material sequenced was naive CD4+ T cells from blood. V and J are TRBV9 and TRBJ2-2, with 10 bases identical to TRBD2. The CDR3 nucleotides read TGTGCCAGCAGCCAGAGCGGGAGGGCCTCCGGGGAGCTGTTTTTT. This translates into CASSQSGRASGELFF.